The 30 T cell receptor beta chains below all came from one sample that was sequenced in a study of OX40 agonist ivuxolimab in advanced cancers. Here immunoSEQ multiplex PCR was the method, and the copy in TCRdb shows in-frame clones only, minus some. This sample yields some 82,000 clones, of which over 85% are seen a single time; about 10% belongs to the top ten. The sample in question was CD4+ or CD8+ T cells sorted from blood, obtained in a trial of the OX40 agonist ivuxolimab. The source is an adult with an advanced solid tumor such as melanoma, head and neck, liver or kidney cancer.

The V gene is TRBV4-1, the J gene TRBJ2-5, with D possibly being TRBD2 (6 bases). V dropped 8 bases and J dropped 5 bases, with 15 bases sitting between them. This CDR3 is built from 13 residues. CDR1 MGHRA and CDR2 YSYEKL come from the germline V gene. The CDR3 coding sequence is TGCGCCAGCGCGGGGCTCACTGGGGAGACCCAGTACTTC. The encoded protein is CASAGLTGETQYF.

The chain employs TRBV7-9 and TRBJ2-7; TRBD2 matches 13 bases. The germline gives CDR1 SEHNR, CDR2 FQNEAQ (reference sequence). The CDR3 runs to 17 residues. V was clipped by 5 bases and J by 6 bases; unmatched bases: 13. The CDR3 coding sequence is TGTGCCAGCAGCCCCTGGCGGACTAGCGGGGGTTCGGGCGAGCAGTACTTC. Translating it yields CASSPWRTSGGSGEQYF. Variable domain in full (rest from reference TRBV7-9 and TRBJ2-7): DTGVSQNPRHKITKRGQNVTFRCDPISEHNRLYWYRQTLGQGPEFLTYFQNEAQLEKSRLLSDRFSAERPKGSFSTLEIQRTEQGDSAMYLCASSPWRTSGGSGEQYFGPGTRLTVT.

V usage is TRBV27 and J usage is TRBJ1-2; D is unresolved. The V gene lost 1 base and the J gene lost 7 bases, with 16 bases spanning the gap. CDR1 and CDR2 (germline): MNHEY, SMNVEV (reference sequence). This CDR3 region has 15 residues. CDR3 sequence reads: CASSLFERVFSGYTF. The CDR3 region has the DNA TGTGCCAGCAGTTTATTCGAGAGGGTTTTTAGTGGCTACACCTTC.

The gene calls are TRBV19 and TRBJ1-1; D remains unclear. From germline, CDR1 is LNHDA and CDR2 SQIVND (reference sequence). The V gene lost 0 bases and the J gene lost 0 bases, with 8 bases spanning the gap. The CDR3 covers 15 residues. DNA for the CDR3: TGTGCCAGTAGTATAGATCATGGGGTGAACACTGAAGCTTTCTTT. Protein: CASSIDHGVNTEAFF.

The V gene is TRBV13, the J gene TRBJ2-2; 7 positions agree with TRBD1. Trimming removed 5 bases from V and 4 bases from J; junction bases left unmatched: 4. The CDR3 runs to 14 residues. Germline CDR1 PRHDT, CDR2 FYEKMQ (reference sequence). The CDR3 DNA reads as TGTGCCAGCAGCCTGGGACAGAGCACCGGGGAGCTGTTTTTT. The encoded protein is CASSLGQSTGELFF.

The chain employs TRBV7-6 and TRBJ2-1; D is perhaps TRBD2 (6 bases). The V gene's germline CDR1 is SGHVS and CDR2 FNYEAQ. Trimming removed 0 bases at V and 6 bases at J, with 6 bases between. The CDR3 extends over 13 amino acids. The DNA for the CDR3 is TGTGCCAGCAGCTTAGCAGCGGGCAATGAGCAGTTCTTC. Its protein is CASSLAAGNEQFF.

This chain connects TRBV25-1 to TRBJ1-6; D is ambiguous. CDR1 is MGHDK and CDR2 is SYGVNS in the germline V gene. This CDR3 region has 13 residues. The V end was cut by 5 bases, the J end by 7 bases, with 9 bases between. CDR3 in DNA: TGTGCCAGCAGTTTTGGAGCAAATTCACCCCTCCACTTT. Residues: CASSFGANSPLHF.

The gene calls are TRBV27 and TRBJ2-1; 10 bases fit TRBD2. CDR1 is MNHEY, CDR2 SMNVEV, per germline (reference sequence). V trimming: 4 bases; J trimming: 15 bases; junction bases outside the gene matches: 15. This CDR3 spans 15 amino acids. The CDR3 is CASSSYLSGRLLRFF. The CDR3 bases are TGTGCCAGCAGTTCCTACCTTAGCGGGAGGCTCCTCCGGTTCTTC.

The V gene is TRBV5-6, the J gene TRBJ1-5, with a weak D call TRBD1 (5 bases). This CDR3 contains 14 residues. Per germline, CDR1 SGHDT and CDR2 YYEEEE. V lost 1 base, J lost 5 bases, and 10 bases lay in between. CDR3 region: CASSLRGGDQPQHF. The CDR3 DNA follows: TGTGCCAGCAGCTTGCGCGGAGGGGATCAGCCCCAGCATTTT. The whole variable domain, filled in from reference TRBV5-6 and TRBJ1-5, reads DAGVTQSPTHLIKTRGQQVTLRCSPKSGHDTVSWYQQALGQGPQFIFQYYEEEERQRGNFPDRFSGHQFPNYSSELNVNALLLGDSALYLCASSLRGGDQPQHFGDGTRLSIL.

V gene TRBV10-3 combines with J gene TRBJ1-2; TRBD1 is a possible D gene (5 bases). CDR3 size: 13 residues. Trimming removed 9 bases at V and 8 bases at J, with 19 bases between. Germline-derived CDR1 and CDR2 are ENHRY and SYGVKD. CDR3 DNA sequence: TGTGCCATTGCAGGGATGCTGTTCTGCGGCTACACCTTC. Translated: CAIAGMLFCGYTF.

V and J are TRBV9 and TRBJ2-5; 9 nucleotides agree with TRBD2. Germline assignment: CDR1 SGDLS and CDR2 YYNGEE. After removal of 0 bases from V and 4 bases from J, the junction contained 4 bases not matched to a gene. The length of the CDR3 is 15 residues. CDR3 protein: CASSVDPAGGETQYF. CDR3 nucleotide sequence: TGTGCCAGCAGCGTAGACCCAGCGGGAGGAGAGACCCAGTACTTC.

The rearrangement links TRBV14 to TRBJ2-7; D might be TRBD1 (6 bases). Trimming pared 5 bases from V and 3 bases from J, leaving 17 bases between. The CDR3 totals 15 residues. The germline V gene has CDR1 SGHDN and CDR2 FVKESK. This chain's CDR3 is CASSEIINRVYEQYF. CDR3 DNA sequence: TGTGCCAGCAGCGAAATCATCAACAGGGTCTACGAGCAGTACTTC.

The V call is TRBV11-2, the J call TRBJ1-4, with no clear D. From germline, CDR1 is SGHAT and CDR2 FQNNGV. Trimming removed 1 base from V and 4 bases from J, with 19 bases in between. CDR3 length equals 18 residues. CDR3 residues: CASSLVWAPLSFNEKLFF. The CDR3 coding sequence is TGTGCCAGCAGCTTAGTGTGGGCCCCCCTAAGCTTTAATGAAAAACTGTTTTTT.

This rearrangement joins TRBV27 to TRBJ2-7, with D unclear. The CDR3 sequence is 14 residues long. With 3 bases removed from V and 7 bases from J, the gap between germline ends came to 16 bases. The germline CDR1 and CDR2 sequences are MNHEY and SMNVEV (reference sequence). The CDR3 bases are TGTGCCAGCAGTTTGTCTACGGCTCTCTTGGAGCAGTACTTC. This gives the protein CASSLSTALLEQYF.

The CDR3 DNA reads TGTGCCATCAGTGTAGTCTGGGACCAAGAGACCCAGTACTTC. This encodes CAISVVWDQETQYF. This rearrangement joins TRBV10-3 to TRBJ2-5; D gene uncertain. Trimming pared 4 bases from V and 0 bases from J, leaving 9 bases between. Germline V lookup: CDR1 ENHRY, CDR2 SYGVKD. There are 14 residues in the CDR3.

This clone was counted a single time. This chain uses TRBV7-2 with TRBJ2-7, with 7 bases matching TRBD2. The CDR3 extends over 14 amino acids. V dropped 4 bases and J dropped 3; count of bases not matched to a gene: 6. The germline V gene has CDR1 SGHTA and CDR2 FQGNSA. CDR3 bases: TGTGCCAGCAGCTCGGGGACGGGGGGCTACGAGCAGTACTTC. Its protein is CASSSGTGGYEQYF.

This clone is a singleton in its sample. The V gene is TRBV19, the J gene TRBJ1-1; TRBD1 matches at 10 bases. Trimming removed 5 bases from V and 4 bases from J; junction bases left unmatched: 4. Germline V gene data show CDR1 as LNHDA and CDR2 as SQIVND (reference sequence). This CDR3 region has 14 residues. CDR3 bases: TGTGCCAGTAGTTGGGACAGGGGCCCCACTGAAGCTTTCTTT. Translating it yields CASSWDRGPTEAFF.

The rearrangement joins TRBV7-9 to TRBJ1-5, with 10 bases lining up with TRBD1. The J segment lost 3 bases and the V segment lost 5 bases, leaving 4 bases of the junction unmatched. The CDR3 totals 15 residues. The germline V gene encodes CDR1 SEHNR and CDR2 FQNEAQ (reference sequence). DNA of the CDR3: TGTGCCAGCAGCCCGGGACAGGGGTCCAATCAGCCCCAGCATTTT. This translates into CASSPGQGSNQPQHF. The entire variable domain, with the rest obtained from reference TRBV7-9 and TRBJ1-5, is as follows: DTGVSQNPRHKITKRGQNVTFRCDPISEHNRLYWYRQTLGQGPEFLTYFQNEAQLEKSRLLSDRFSAERPKGSFSTLEIQRTEQGDSAMYLCASSPGQGSNQPQHFGDGTRLSIL.

Concerning this clone: The germline gene is not matched at one end of the junction; a read error may be the cause. The rearrangement joins TRBV7-9 to TRBJ1-2, with D possibly TRBD1 on 5 matching bases. There are 16 residues in the CDR3. The germline V gene encodes CDR1 SEHNR and CDR2 FQNEAQ (reference sequence). The CDR3 DNA sequence: TGTGCCAGCAGCTTAGGGTCCTTGCATGGGGTGACACCGGGGGCCTTC. It is translated as CASSLGSLHGVTPGAF. The full variable domain, its missing parts supplied by reference TRBV7-9 and TRBJ1-2, is DTGVSQNPRHKITKRGQNVTFRCDPISEHNRLYWYRQTLGQGPEFLTYFQNEAQLEKSRLLSDRFSAERPKGSFSTLEIQRTEQGDSAMYLCASSLGSLHGVTPGAFGSGTRLTVV.

The chain recombines TRBV19 with TRBJ2-7; 7 nucleotides match TRBD1. Trimming removed 3 bases from V and 1 base from J; junction bases left unmatched: 9. This CDR3 comprises 16 residues. Germline lookup yields CDR1 LNHDA and CDR2 SQIVND (reference sequence). In DNA form, the CDR3 reads TGTGCCAGTAGTATCCTCGGGACAGACGAATCCTACGAGCAGTACTTC. Its protein is CASSILGTDESYEQYF.

The chain has TRBV4-1 and TRBJ2-5; TRBD2 matches at 11 bases. V dropped 4 bases and J dropped 5; count of bases not matched to a gene: 9. The CDR3 runs to 16 residues. CDR1 and CDR2 from the germline V gene are MGHRA and YSYEKL. The CDR3 DNA is TGCGCCAGCAGCCGCCTGACTAGCGGGAAAGGGGAGACCCAGTACTTC. Protein: CASSRLTSGKGETQYF.

This clone was seen only once. The genes are TRBV7-2 and TRBJ2-7, with D possibly TRBD1 on 5 matching bases. This CDR3 is 13 amino acids long. The germline V gene encodes CDR1 SGHTA and CDR2 FQGNSA. V lost 5 bases to trimming and J lost 3 bases, with 11 bases between them. CDR3 sequence reads: CASSDWTNYEQYF. The CDR3 nucleotides read TGTGCCAGCAGCGACTGGACAAACTACGAGCAGTACTTC.

The chain couples TRBV10-3 to TRBJ2-3; D call uncertain. Trimming cost V 5 bases and J 6 bases, with 12 bases left between them. Germline lookup yields CDR1 ENHRY and CDR2 SYGVKD. This CDR3 spans 13 amino acids. The CDR3 reads CAISRTTTDTQYF. CDR3 sequence (DNA): TGTGCCATCAGTCGAACAACCACGGATACGCAGTATTTT.

The gene calls are TRBV7-9 and TRBJ2-1; 11 bases align to TRBD2. Germline trimming cut 1 base from V and 10 bases from J; bases unmatched to any gene: 3. The CDR3 has 14 amino acids. Germline assignment: CDR1 SEHNR and CDR2 FQNEAQ (reference sequence). Here the CDR3 DNA reads TGTGCCAGCAGCTTAGGTGGGACTAGCGGAGAGCAGTTCTTC. It specifies CASSLGGTSGEQFF. The whole variable domain, filled in from reference TRBV7-9 and TRBJ2-1, reads DTGVSQNPRHKITKRGQNVTFRCDPISEHNRLYWYRQTLGQGPEFLTYFQNEAQLEKSRLLSDRFSAERPKGSFSTLEIQRTEQGDSAMYLCASSLGGTSGEQFFGPGTRLTVL.

The V call is TRBV7-6, the J call TRBJ2-2, with no clear D. This CDR3 contains 14 residues. CDR1 is SGHVS and CDR2 is FNYEAQ in the germline V gene. Trimming removed 3 bases at V and 4 bases at J, with 9 bases between. The CDR3 coding sequence is TGTGCCAGCAGCTTGGGCCGGCCCACCGGGGAGCTGTTTTTT. Translated, it gives CASSLGRPTGELFF. Drawing the rest from reference TRBV7-6 and TRBJ2-2, the complete variable domain is GAGVSQSPRYKVTKRGQDVALRCDPISGHVSLYWYRQALGQGPEFLTYFNYEAQQDKSGLPNDRFSAERPEGSISTLTIQRTEQRDSAMYRCASSLGRPTGELFFGEGSRLTVL.

This rearrangement joins TRBV2 to TRBJ1-4, with TRBD1 matching over 9 bases. This CDR3 contains 15 residues. V trimming: 4 bases; J trimming: 11 bases; junction bases outside the gene matches: 11. Germline assignment: CDR1 SNHLY and CDR2 FYNNEI. The CDR3 here is CASSGNRDRERKLFF. The CDR3 bases are TGTGCCAGCAGTGGCAACCGGGACAGGGAAAGGAAACTGTTTTTT.

The chain couples TRBV6-5 to TRBJ1-2; no clear D gene. The CDR3 runs to 13 residues. Trimming took off 0 bases at V and 4 bases at J, with 6 bases between the two ends. CDR1 and CDR2 from the germline V gene are MNHEY and SVGAGI. The CDR3 DNA is TGTGCCAGCAGTTACTCGATGATCTATGGCTACACCTTC. Translation gives CASSYSMIYGYTF.

The chain uses TRBV28 and TRBJ2-3; the D gene is possibly TRBD2 (6 bases). CDR3 length equals 20 residues. Trimming pared 3 bases from V and 6 bases from J, leaving 31 bases between. CDR1 is MDHEN, CDR2 SYDVKM, per germline. The CDR3 DNA is TGTGCCAGCAGTTTCCTCGTGGCTAGCGAGGAGGCCCTGGATTCCGATACGCAGTATTTT. It translates to CASSFLVASEEALDSDTQYF.

This clone was recorded once. The J gene is TRBJ2-7, the V gene TRBV27, with 14 nucleotides matching TRBD2. CDR1 and CDR2 from the germline V gene are MNHEY and SMNVEV (reference sequence). CDR3 length equals 15 residues. Losses at the gene ends were 4 bases for V and 9 bases for J; bases not matched to a gene: 8. In DNA, the CDR3 is TGTGCCAGCAGTTGGGGGACTAGCGGGGGTACGGTGCAGTACTTC. Translated, it gives CASSWGTSGGTVQYF.

The CDR3 DNA is TGTGCCATCAGTGAGCAGCCGGGGTATAGCAATCAGCCCCAGCATTTT. It codes for CAISEQPGYSNQPQHF. V usage is TRBV10-3 and J usage is TRBJ1-5; no firm D call. There are 16 residues in the CDR3. Per germline, CDR1 ENHRY and CDR2 SYGVKD. The V and J ends lost 2 bases and 0 bases respectively, with 11 bases between them.